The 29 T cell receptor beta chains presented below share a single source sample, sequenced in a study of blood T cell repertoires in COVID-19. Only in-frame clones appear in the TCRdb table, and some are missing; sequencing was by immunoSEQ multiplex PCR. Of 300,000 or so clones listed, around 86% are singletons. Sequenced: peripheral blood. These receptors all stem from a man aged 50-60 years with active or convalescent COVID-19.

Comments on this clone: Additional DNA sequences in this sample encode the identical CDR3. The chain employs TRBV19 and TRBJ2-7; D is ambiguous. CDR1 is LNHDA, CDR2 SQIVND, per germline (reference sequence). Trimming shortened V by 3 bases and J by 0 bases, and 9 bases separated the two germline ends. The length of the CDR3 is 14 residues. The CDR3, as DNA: TGTGCCAGTAGTATTGGCGGTTCCTCCTACGAGCAGTACTTC. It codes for CASSIGGSSYEQYF.

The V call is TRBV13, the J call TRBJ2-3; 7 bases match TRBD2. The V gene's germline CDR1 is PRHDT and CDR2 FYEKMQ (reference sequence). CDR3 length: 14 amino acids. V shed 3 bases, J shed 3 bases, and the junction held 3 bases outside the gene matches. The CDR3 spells CASSFGGVTDTQYF. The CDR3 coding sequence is TGTGCCAGCAGCTTTGGGGGGGTAACAGATACGCAGTATTTT.

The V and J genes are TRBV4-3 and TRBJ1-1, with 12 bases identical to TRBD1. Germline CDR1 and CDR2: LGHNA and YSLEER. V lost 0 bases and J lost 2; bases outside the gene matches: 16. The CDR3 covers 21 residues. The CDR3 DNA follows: TGCGCCAGCAGCCAAGATTGGGGACAGGGGGCTCTTCTACCCCGAAACACTGAAGCTTTCTTT. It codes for CASSQDWGQGALLPRNTEAFF.

This CDR3 reads CASSLAPQYGYTF. In DNA form, the CDR3 reads TGCGCCAGCAGCTTGGCCCCACAGTATGGCTACACCTTC. This rearrangement joins TRBV5-1 to TRBJ1-2; D not certain. Germline loops: CDR1 SGHRS, CDR2 YFSETQ. The CDR3 covers 13 residues. Trimming shortened V by 0 bases and J by 5 bases, and 8 bases separated the two germline ends.

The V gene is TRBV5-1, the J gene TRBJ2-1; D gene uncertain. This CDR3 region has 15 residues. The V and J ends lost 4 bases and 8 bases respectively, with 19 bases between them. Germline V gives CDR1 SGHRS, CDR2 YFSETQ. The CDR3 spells CASSPLVFPGDEQFF. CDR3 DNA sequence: TGCGCCAGCAGCCCGCTAGTTTTCCCCGGCGATGAGCAGTTCTTC.

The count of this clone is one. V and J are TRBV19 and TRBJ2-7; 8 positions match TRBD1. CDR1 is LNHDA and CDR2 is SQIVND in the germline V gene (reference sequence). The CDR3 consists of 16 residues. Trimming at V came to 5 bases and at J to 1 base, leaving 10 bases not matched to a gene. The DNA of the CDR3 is TGTGCCAGTAGTGGCCGCCGGCAGGGGGCTTCCTACGAGCAGTACTTC. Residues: CASSGRRQGASYEQYF.

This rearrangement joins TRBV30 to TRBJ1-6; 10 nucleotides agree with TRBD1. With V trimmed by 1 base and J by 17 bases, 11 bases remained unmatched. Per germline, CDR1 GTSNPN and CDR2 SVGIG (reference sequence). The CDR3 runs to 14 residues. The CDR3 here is CAWSDGQGERRIHF. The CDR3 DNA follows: TGTGCCTGGAGTGACGGACAGGGGGAAAGAAGGATCCACTTT.

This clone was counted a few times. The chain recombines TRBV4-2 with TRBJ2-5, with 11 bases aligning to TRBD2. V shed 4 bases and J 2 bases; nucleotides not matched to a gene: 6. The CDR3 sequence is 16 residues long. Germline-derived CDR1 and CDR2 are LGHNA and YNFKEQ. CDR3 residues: CASSLAGLAVQETQYF. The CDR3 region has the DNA TGTGCCAGCAGCCTAGCGGGACTAGCGGTACAAGAGACCCAGTACTTC.

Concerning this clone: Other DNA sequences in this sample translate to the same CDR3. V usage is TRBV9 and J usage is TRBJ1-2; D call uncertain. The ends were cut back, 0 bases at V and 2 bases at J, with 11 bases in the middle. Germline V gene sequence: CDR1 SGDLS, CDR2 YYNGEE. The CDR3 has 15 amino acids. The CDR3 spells CASSVDPGSNYGYTF. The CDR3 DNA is TGTGCCAGCAGCGTAGACCCGGGTTCGAACTATGGCTACACCTTC. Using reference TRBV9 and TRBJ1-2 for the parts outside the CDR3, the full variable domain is DSGVTQTPKHLITATGQRVTLRCSPRSGDLSVYWYQQSLDQGLQFLIQYYNGEERAKGNILERFSAQQFPDLHSELNLSSLELGDSALYFCASSVDPGSNYGYTFGSGTRLTVV.

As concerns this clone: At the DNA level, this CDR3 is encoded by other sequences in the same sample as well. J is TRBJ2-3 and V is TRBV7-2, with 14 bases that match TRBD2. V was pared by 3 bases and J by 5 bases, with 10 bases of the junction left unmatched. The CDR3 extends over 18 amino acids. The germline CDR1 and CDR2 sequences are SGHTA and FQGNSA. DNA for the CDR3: TGTGCCAGCAGCTTCGGGACTAGCGGGAGAAGACGCGGAGATACGCAGTATTTT. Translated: CASSFGTSGRRRGDTQYF.

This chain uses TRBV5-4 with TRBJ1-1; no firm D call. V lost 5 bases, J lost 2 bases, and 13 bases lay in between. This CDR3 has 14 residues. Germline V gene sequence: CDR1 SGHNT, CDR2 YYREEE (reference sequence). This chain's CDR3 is CASSREHLNTEAFF. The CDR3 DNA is TGTGCCAGCAGTCGGGAGCACTTAAACACTGAAGCTTTCTTT.

In nucleotides, the CDR3 is TGTGCCAGTAGTATAGCCACCCTAGCTTGGGCACACAATGAGCAGTTCTTC. It yields the protein CASSIATLAWAHNEQFF. This chain connects TRBV19 to TRBJ2-1, with D maybe TRBD2 (5 bases). With 1 base removed from V and 5 bases from J, the gap between germline ends came to 18 bases. The CDR3 has 17 amino acids. Germline assignment: CDR1 LNHDA and CDR2 SQIVND (reference sequence).

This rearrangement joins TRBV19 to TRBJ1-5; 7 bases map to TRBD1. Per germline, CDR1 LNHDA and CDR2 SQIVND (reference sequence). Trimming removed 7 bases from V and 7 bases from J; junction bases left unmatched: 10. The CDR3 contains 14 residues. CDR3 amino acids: CASKTGPIGQPQHF. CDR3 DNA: TGTGCCAGTAAGACAGGGCCTATTGGGCAGCCCCAGCATTTT.

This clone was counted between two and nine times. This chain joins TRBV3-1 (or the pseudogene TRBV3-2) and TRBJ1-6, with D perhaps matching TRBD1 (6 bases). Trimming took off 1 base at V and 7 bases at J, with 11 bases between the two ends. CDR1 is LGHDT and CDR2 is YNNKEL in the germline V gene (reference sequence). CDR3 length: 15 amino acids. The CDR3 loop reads CASSQGGPGNSPLHF. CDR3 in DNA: TGTGCCAGCAGCCAAGGGGGGCCGGGGAATTCACCCCTCCACTTT.

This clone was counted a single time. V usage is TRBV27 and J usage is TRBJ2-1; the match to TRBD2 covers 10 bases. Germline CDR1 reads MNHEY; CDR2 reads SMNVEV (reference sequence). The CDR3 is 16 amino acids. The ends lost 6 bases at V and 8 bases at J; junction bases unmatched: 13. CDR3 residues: CASSPYGPSGSYEQFF. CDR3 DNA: TGTGCCAGCAGCCCTTATGGCCCTAGCGGGAGTTATGAGCAGTTCTTC.

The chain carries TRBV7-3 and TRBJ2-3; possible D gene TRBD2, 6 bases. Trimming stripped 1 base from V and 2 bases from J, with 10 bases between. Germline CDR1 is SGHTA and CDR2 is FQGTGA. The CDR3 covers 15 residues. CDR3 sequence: CASSLIAAATDTQYF. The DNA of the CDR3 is TGTGCCAGCAGCTTAATAGCGGCAGCCACAGATACGCAGTATTTT.

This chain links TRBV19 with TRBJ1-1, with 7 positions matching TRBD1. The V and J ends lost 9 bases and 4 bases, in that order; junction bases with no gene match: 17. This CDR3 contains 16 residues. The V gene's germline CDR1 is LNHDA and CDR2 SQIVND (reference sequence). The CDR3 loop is CASTSRGRGLGTEAFF. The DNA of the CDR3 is TGTGCCAGCACTTCGAGGGGAAGGGGGCTGGGCACTGAAGCTTTCTTT.

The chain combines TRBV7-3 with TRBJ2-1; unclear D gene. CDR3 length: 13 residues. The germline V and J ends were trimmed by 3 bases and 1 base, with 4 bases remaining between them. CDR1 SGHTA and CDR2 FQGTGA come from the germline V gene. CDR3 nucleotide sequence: TGTGCCAGCAGCTTCTCTTCCTACAATGAGCAGTTCTTC. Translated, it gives CASSFSSYNEQFF.

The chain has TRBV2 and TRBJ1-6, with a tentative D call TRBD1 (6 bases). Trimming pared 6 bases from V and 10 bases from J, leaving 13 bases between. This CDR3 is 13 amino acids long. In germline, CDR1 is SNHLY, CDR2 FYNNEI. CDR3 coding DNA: TGTGCCAGCAGCACCTCAGGGGTCTCACCCCTCCACTTT. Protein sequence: CASSTSGVSPLHF. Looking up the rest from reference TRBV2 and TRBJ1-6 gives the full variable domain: EPEVTQTPSHQVTQMGQEVILRCVPISNHLYFYWYRQILGQKVEFLVSFYNNEISEKSEIFDDQFSVERPDGSNFTLKIRSTKLEDSAMYFCASSTSGVSPLHFGNGTRLTVT.

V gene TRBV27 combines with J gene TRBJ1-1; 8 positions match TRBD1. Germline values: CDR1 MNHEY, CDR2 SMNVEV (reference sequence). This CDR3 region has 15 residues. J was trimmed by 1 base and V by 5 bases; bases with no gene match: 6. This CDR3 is CASSPWTGRNTEAFF. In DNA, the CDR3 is TGTGCCAGCAGTCCGTGGACAGGGAGGAACACTGAAGCTTTCTTT.

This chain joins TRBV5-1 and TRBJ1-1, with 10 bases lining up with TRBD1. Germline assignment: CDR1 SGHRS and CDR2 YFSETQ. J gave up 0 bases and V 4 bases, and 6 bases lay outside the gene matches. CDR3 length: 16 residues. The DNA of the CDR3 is TGCGCCAGCAGCCCCGGGACAGGGGCCATGAACACTGAAGCTTTCTTT. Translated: CASSPGTGAMNTEAFF.

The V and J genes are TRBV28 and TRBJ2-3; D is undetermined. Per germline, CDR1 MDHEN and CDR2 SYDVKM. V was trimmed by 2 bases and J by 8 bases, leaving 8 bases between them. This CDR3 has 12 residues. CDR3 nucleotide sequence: TGTGCCAGCAGTTTAGGCGGATTTACGCAGTATTTT. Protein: CASSLGGFTQYF.

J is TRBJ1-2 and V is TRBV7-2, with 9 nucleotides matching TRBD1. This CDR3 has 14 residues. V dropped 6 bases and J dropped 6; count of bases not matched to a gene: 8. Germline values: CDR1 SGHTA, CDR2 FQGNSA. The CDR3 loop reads CASSTRGQGHGYTF. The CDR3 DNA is TGTGCCAGCAGTACAAGAGGACAGGGGCATGGCTACACCTTC.

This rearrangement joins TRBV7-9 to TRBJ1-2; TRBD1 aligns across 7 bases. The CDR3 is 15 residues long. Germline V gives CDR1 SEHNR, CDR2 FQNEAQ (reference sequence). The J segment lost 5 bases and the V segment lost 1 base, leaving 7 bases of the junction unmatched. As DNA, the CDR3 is TGTGCCAGCAGCTTAGGTCCGGACAGGTTTTATGGCTACACCTTC. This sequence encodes CASSLGPDRFYGYTF.

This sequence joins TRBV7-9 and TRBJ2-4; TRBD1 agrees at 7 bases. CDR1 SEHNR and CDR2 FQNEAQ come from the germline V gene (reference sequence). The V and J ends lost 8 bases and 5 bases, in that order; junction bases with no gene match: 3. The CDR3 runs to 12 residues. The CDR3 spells CASQTGENIQYF. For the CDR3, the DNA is TGTGCCAGCCAAACAGGGGAAAACATTCAGTACTTC.

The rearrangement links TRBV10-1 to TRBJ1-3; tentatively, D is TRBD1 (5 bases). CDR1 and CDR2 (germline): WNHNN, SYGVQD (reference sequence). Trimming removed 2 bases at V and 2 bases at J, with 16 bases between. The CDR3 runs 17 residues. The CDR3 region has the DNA TGCGCCAGCAGTGAGATTGGGCCTACAGGCGCTGGAAACACCATATATTTT. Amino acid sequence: CASSEIGPTGAGNTIYF.

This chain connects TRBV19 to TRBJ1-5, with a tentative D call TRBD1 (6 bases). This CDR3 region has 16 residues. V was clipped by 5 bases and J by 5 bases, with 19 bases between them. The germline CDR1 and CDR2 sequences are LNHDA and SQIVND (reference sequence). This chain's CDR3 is CASSPNRGSPDQPQHF. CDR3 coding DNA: TGTGCCAGTAGTCCTAATAGGGGGTCGCCGGATCAGCCCCAGCATTTT.

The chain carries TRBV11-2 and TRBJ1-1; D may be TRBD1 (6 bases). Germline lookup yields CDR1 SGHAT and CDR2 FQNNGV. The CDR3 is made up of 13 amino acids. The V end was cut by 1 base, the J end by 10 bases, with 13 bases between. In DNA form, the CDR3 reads TGTGCCAGCAGCTTAGGGTCAGGGGTAGGAGCTTTCTTT. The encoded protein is CASSLGSGVGAFF.

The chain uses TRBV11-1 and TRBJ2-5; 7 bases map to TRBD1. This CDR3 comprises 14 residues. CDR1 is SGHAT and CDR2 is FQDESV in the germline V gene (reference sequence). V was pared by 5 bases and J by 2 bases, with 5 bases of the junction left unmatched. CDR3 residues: CASSPPGQQETQYF. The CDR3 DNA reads TGTGCCAGCAGCCCCCCGGGACAGCAAGAGACCCAGTACTTC. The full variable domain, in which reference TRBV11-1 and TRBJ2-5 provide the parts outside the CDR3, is EAEVAQSPRYKITEKSQAVAFWCDPISGHATLYWYRQILGQGPELLVQFQDESVVDDSQLPKDRFSAERLKGVDSTLKIQPAELGDSAMYLCASSPPGQQETQYFGPGTRLLVL.